These 3 T cell receptor beta chains originate from one sample sequenced in a study of cytomegalovirus exposure and HLA in healthy donors (TCRdb year 2017). The library was built by means of the immunoSEQ multiplex PCR assay. For the multiplex PCR, a mixture combining 60 forward primers for TCR Vbeta segments and 13 reverse primers for TCR Jbeta segments was used. Here the immuneACCESS table is served through TCRdb, limited to in-frame sequences with V and J called. Missing clones are a known gap in these copies; in checked studies unresolved V genes cover under half, and the rest lacks a known reason. The sample contains over 150,000 clones, about 80% of them found a single time. The ten largest clones take up roughly 9.7% of the sample. The sequencing input was PBMCs. These receptors were obtained from a man aged 18 to 29 in good health and CMV-seropositive.

The V call is TRBV5-4, the J call TRBJ1-2; 8 nucleotides match TRBD1. The V segment lost 4 bases and the J segment 3 bases; nucleotides outside the gene matches: 2. In germline, CDR1 is SGHNT, CDR2 YYREEE (reference sequence). The CDR3 runs 13 residues. The CDR3 loop reads CASSAGQDYGYTF. CDR3 coding DNA: TGTGCCAGCAGCGCGGGACAGGACTATGGCTACACCTTC.

V is TRBV5-6 and J is TRBJ1-5; 9 bases map to TRBD1. The V segment lost 4 bases and the J segment 7 bases; nucleotides outside the gene matches: 6. The CDR3 runs 14 residues. Germline assignment: CDR1 SGHDT and CDR2 YYEEEE. CDR3 DNA: TGTGCCAGCAGCGCGGGACAGGGAAAACAGCCCCAGCATTTT. It codes for CASSAGQGKQPQHF.

V and J are TRBV6-5 and TRBJ2-1, with 8 bases identical to TRBD2. With 6 bases clipped from V and 8 bases from J, the junction kept 3 bases outside the gene matches. The CDR3 sequence is 12 residues long. The germline V gene encodes CDR1 MNHEY and CDR2 SVGAGI. CDR3 sequence reads: CASRATSDEQFF. CDR3 DNA sequence: TGTGCCAGCAGGGCGACTAGCGATGAGCAGTTCTTC.